This T cell receptor (beta chain) was identified during a study of blood T cell repertoires in COVID-19. At the level of the study: Researchers got acute and convalescent COVID-19 samples from the United States, Italy and Spain. In each case, the material was cDNA or gDNA derived from T cells, B-cell-depleted T cells, or PBMCs.

J lost 6 bases, V lost 5 bases, and 1 base had no gene match. This CDR3 spans 12 amino acids. Germline values: CDR1 SGHTA, CDR2 FQGNSA. This clone was recorded once. Original handling: How many nucleated cells were present was estimated from reference gene primer amplification. Profiled with immunoSEQ multiplex PCR; TCRdb holds only in-frame clones, not every one. D and trimming come from the DNA, and the V and J calls and clone size come from that table. The sample includes some 260,000 clones, about four fifths seen only once; the top ten take roughly 3.1%. The sequence was obtained from a woman aged 18-35 years with acute or convalescent COVID-19. The chain links TRBV7-2 to TRBJ2-7; TRBD1 aligns across 10 bases. The sample comprised peripheral blood. Here the CDR3 DNA reads TGTGCCAGCAGCAGGGACAGGGGCGAGCAGTACTTC. Its protein product is CASSRDRGEQYF.